The rows below give T cell receptor beta chains drawn from one sample of a study of cytomegalovirus exposure and HLA in healthy donors. Using immunoSEQ multiplex PCR, the repertoire was profiled, and TCRdb retains in-frame clones only, with some absent. The repertoire holds 200,000 to 250,000 clones, with roughly 83% as singletons. The sequencing sample was made of PBMCs. The receptors were gathered from a woman between 18 and 29 years old in good health and CMV-seronegative. Each CDR3 is given with its conserved first and last residue. A D gene is named only where the DNA matches it firmly. The listing skips clone size in some rows; elsewhere it reads once, few, many or a size class.

clone_size: .
d_call: .
v_call: TRBV6-6
j_call: TRBJ1-1
cdr3_nt: TGTGCCAGCAGTTACTCCCTGTCGGAAGCTTTCTTT
cdr3_aa: CASSYSLSEAFF

clone_size: .
d_call: .
v_call: TRBV5-6
j_call: TRBJ1-5
cdr3_nt: TGTGCCAGCAGCTCGGTTCTATATAGCAATCAGCCCCAGCATTTT
cdr3_aa: CASSSVLYSNQPQHF

clone_size: .
d_call: .
v_call: TRBV7-7
j_call: TRBJ2-5
cdr3_nt: TGTGCCAGCAGCATACTAATTGGTGAGACCCAGTACTTC
cdr3_aa: CASSILIGETQYF

clone_size: .
d_call: .
v_call: TRBV2
j_call: TRBJ1-3
cdr3_nt: TGTGCCAGCGGTGCGGGCAGGAGCTCTGGAAACACCATATATTTT
cdr3_aa: CASGAGRSSGNTIYF

clone_size: .
d_call: .
v_call: TRBV6-5
j_call: TRBJ2-7
cdr3_nt: TGTGCCAGCAGTTACTCGAGGGCTAGCAGCGAGCAGTACTTC
cdr3_aa: CASSYSRASSEQYF

clone_size: .
d_call: TRBD2
v_call: TRBV28
j_call: TRBJ2-7
cdr3_nt: TGTGCCAGCAGCGGCCTAATCCTAGCGGGGTCCTACGAGCAGTACTTC
cdr3_aa: CASSGLILAGSYEQYF

clone_size: .
d_call: .
v_call: TRBV11-3
j_call: TRBJ2-7
cdr3_nt: TGTGCCAGCAGCTTAGGCCGGGGTCGGGAGCAGTACTTC
cdr3_aa: CASSLGRGREQYF

clone_size: .
d_call: .
v_call: TRBV6-1
j_call: TRBJ2-1
cdr3_nt: TGTGCCACCAGCTCATGGGGCAATGAGCAGTTCTTC
cdr3_aa: CATSSWGNEQFF

clone_size: .
d_call: .
v_call: TRBV2
j_call: TRBJ2-1
cdr3_nt: TGTGCCAGCAGTCTTTTAGCGTCGGGGCCAAATGAGCAGTTCTTC
cdr3_aa: CASSLLASGPNEQFF

clone_size: .
d_call: .
v_call: TRBV5-1
j_call: TRBJ1-1
cdr3_nt: TGCGCCAGCAGCAAGTCACAGAGTTACACTGAAGCTTTCTTT
cdr3_aa: CASSKSQSYTEAFF

clone_size: .
d_call: TRBD1
v_call: TRBV6-6
j_call: TRBJ2-1
cdr3_nt: TGTGCCACCCTAGGACAGGGCGCGATAGGCGAGCAGTTCTTC
cdr3_aa: CATLGQGAIGEQFF

clone_size: .
d_call: TRBD1
v_call: TRBV6-1
j_call: TRBJ2-1
cdr3_nt: TGTGCCAGCAGTGAAGCTGACAGGGGACCCTACAATGAGCAGTTCTTC
cdr3_aa: CASSEADRGPYNEQFF

clone_size: .
d_call: .
v_call: TRBV2
j_call: TRBJ2-7
cdr3_nt: TGTGCCAGCAGGGGGGGGCCCTCCTACGAGCAGTACTTC
cdr3_aa: CASRGGPSYEQYF

clone_size: .
d_call: TRBD2
v_call: TRBV9
j_call: TRBJ2-5
cdr3_nt: TGTGCCAGCAGCTCCGGACTAGCGGGGGCCTGGAAGACCCAGTACTTC
cdr3_aa: CASSSGLAGAWKTQYF

clone_size: .
d_call: TRBD2
v_call: TRBV28
j_call: TRBJ2-3
cdr3_nt: TGTGCCAGCAGTTTTGGGACTAGCCTCGGGACAGATACGCAGTATTTT
cdr3_aa: CASSFGTSLGTDTQYF

clone_size: .
d_call: .
v_call: TRBV29-1
j_call: TRBJ1-2
cdr3_nt: TGCAGCGTCAGAGTAGGTGGCTACACCTTC
cdr3_aa: CSVRVGGYTF

clone_size: .
d_call: .
v_call: TRBV6-6
j_call: TRBJ1-4
cdr3_nt: TGTGCCAGCGGCAGGGAGGGGGTTGAAAAACTGTTTTTT
cdr3_aa: CASGREGVEKLFF

clone_size: .
d_call: TRBD2
v_call: TRBV7-2
j_call: TRBJ2-3
cdr3_nt: TGTGCCAGCAGCTTGGCGGGAGGGACGGATACGCAGTATTTT
cdr3_aa: CASSLAGGTDTQYF

clone_size: .
d_call: TRBD1
v_call: TRBV28
j_call: TRBJ1-5
cdr3_nt: TGTGCCAGCCGCCAGACAGGGGGTAGCAATCAGCCCCAGCATTTT
cdr3_aa: CASRQTGGSNQPQHF

clone_size: .
d_call: .
v_call: TRBV30
j_call: TRBJ1-1
cdr3_nt: TGTGCCTGGAACAAGGGGAAGGGTGAAGCTTTCTTT
cdr3_aa: CAWNKGKGEAFF

clone_size: .
d_call: .
v_call: TRBV2
j_call: TRBJ1-6
cdr3_nt: TGTGCCAGCCGCCGGGGGACCGCAGGAGCACCCCTCCACTTT
cdr3_aa: CASRRGTAGAPLHF

clone_size: once
d_call: TRBD1
v_call: TRBV29-1
j_call: TRBJ2-7
cdr3_nt: TGCAGCGTTCTAGGACAGGGGTACGAGCAGTACTTC
cdr3_aa: CSVLGQGYEQYF

clone_size: .
d_call: .
v_call: TRBV4-1
j_call: TRBJ1-5
cdr3_nt: TGCGCCAGCAGCCAAGAAGTTTGGACAGGCAATCAGCCCCAGCATTTT
cdr3_aa: CASSQEVWTGNQPQHF

clone_size: .
d_call: .
v_call: TRBV7-3
j_call: TRBJ2-1
cdr3_nt: TGTGCCAGCAGCTTAAATGGTGGGCCGTCCTACAATGAGCAGTTCTTC
cdr3_aa: CASSLNGGPSYNEQFF

clone_size: .
d_call: .
v_call: TRBV28
j_call: TRBJ1-2
cdr3_nt: TGTGCCAGCAGTCAGGTACCGATTTATGGCTACACCTTC
cdr3_aa: CASSQVPIYGYTF

clone_size: .
d_call: .
v_call: TRBV2
j_call: TRBJ1-4
cdr3_nt: TGTGCCAGCAGTGAATATGGCGGATTAATAAATGAAAAACTGTTTTTT
cdr3_aa: CASSEYGGLINEKLFF

clone_size: .
d_call: .
v_call: TRBV4-1
j_call: TRBJ1-6
cdr3_nt: TGCGCCAGCAGCCAAGGCTCCGTAGGTACAGCCAGCTCCTATAATTCACCCCTCCACTTT
cdr3_aa: CASSQGSVGTASSYNSPLHF

clone_size: .
d_call: .
v_call: TRBV4-1
j_call: TRBJ1-2
cdr3_nt: TGCGCCAGCAGCCAAGATACCGGGAACGGCGGCTACACCTTC
cdr3_aa: CASSQDTGNGGYTF

clone_size: .
d_call: .
v_call: TRBV7-6
j_call: TRBJ2-3
cdr3_nt: TGTGCCAGCAGTCCCCCCCTCCGGGGAGATACGCAGTATTTT
cdr3_aa: CASSPPLRGDTQYF

clone_size: .
d_call: .
v_call: TRBV7-8
j_call: TRBJ2-5
cdr3_nt: TGTGCCAGCAGCGGCGGTCGAGACCCCCAAGAGACCCAGTACTTC
cdr3_aa: CASSGGRDPQETQYF

clone_size: .
d_call: .
v_call: TRBV5-8
j_call: TRBJ2-6
cdr3_nt: TGTGCCAGCAGCTCCGGACGGGCTGTTGGGGCCAACGTCCTGACTTTC
cdr3_aa: CASSSGRAVGANVLTF

clone_size: .
d_call: .
v_call: TRBV4-2
j_call: TRBJ1-6
cdr3_nt: TGTGCCAGCAGCGCGTCCCCCGTCGAGTTAACTTCACCCCTCCACTTT
cdr3_aa: CASSASPVELTSPLHF

clone_size: .
d_call: TRBD1
v_call: TRBV15
j_call: TRBJ1-1
cdr3_nt: TGTGCCACCAGCGGGGACAGGGGGCGGACTGAAGCTTTCTTT
cdr3_aa: CATSGDRGRTEAFF

clone_size: .
d_call: TRBD1
v_call: TRBV5-1
j_call: TRBJ2-1
cdr3_nt: TGCGCCAGCAGCTTGGCCGTTGGACAGGTCAGTGAGCAGTTCTTC
cdr3_aa: CASSLAVGQVSEQFF

clone_size: .
d_call: TRBD1
v_call: TRBV5-1
j_call: TRBJ2-7
cdr3_nt: TGCGCCAGCAGCTCCAACCCCGGGACAGGACGTACTTCAACCTACGAGCAGTACTTC
cdr3_aa: CASSSNPGTGRTSTYEQYF

clone_size: .
d_call: .
v_call: TRBV29-1
j_call: TRBJ2-1
cdr3_nt: TGCAGCGCTGTCGGGAGAGGGACCTACAATGAGCAGTTCTTC
cdr3_aa: CSAVGRGTYNEQFF

clone_size: .
d_call: .
v_call: TRBV28
j_call: TRBJ1-1
cdr3_nt: TGTGCCAGCAGCCTGGGTGGGCCGGGGGGTGACACTGAAGCTTTCTTT
cdr3_aa: CASSLGGPGGDTEAFF

clone_size: .
d_call: TRBD2
v_call: TRBV4-1
j_call: TRBJ2-5
cdr3_nt: TGCGCCAGCAGCTTAAGGACTAGCGGAGGACAAGAGACCCAGTACTTC
cdr3_aa: CASSLRTSGGQETQYF

clone_size: once
d_call: .
v_call: TRBV29-1
j_call: TRBJ2-7
cdr3_nt: TGCAGCGTTGAGGACAGAAGCTCCTACGAGCAGTACTTC
cdr3_aa: CSVEDRSSYEQYF

clone_size: once
d_call: .
v_call: TRBV5-1
j_call: TRBJ1-1
cdr3_nt: TGCGCCAGCAGCTTGGGGCACAGGGTCACGAACACTGAAGCTTTCTTT
cdr3_aa: CASSLGHRVTNTEAFF